A single sample gave rise to the 26 T cell receptor beta chains below, sequenced in a study of T cells in Graves' hyperthyroidism and ophthalmopathy. Template material for amplifying TCR beta CDR3 regions consisted of RNA transcripts. In the first-round RT-PCR of the TCR CDR3, the HTBI primer set was used. TCRdb called the multiplex PCR reads again in MiXCR, with one record for every CDR3 protein. Seen here are about 700,000 distinct CDR3 sequences, 45% observed once, and the top ten hold about 7.2%. Specimen: peripheral blood or thyroid tissue (not recorded which). All receptors derive from an adult man with Graves' disease, either hyperthyroidism or ophthalmopathy (not recorded which).

This clonotype showed up many times. This sequence joins TRBV7-9 and TRBJ1-1, with D tentatively TRBD1 (5 bases). CDR1 SEHNR and CDR2 FQNEAQ come from the germline V gene (reference sequence). V was trimmed by 5 bases and J by 1 base, leaving 11 bases between them. CDR3 length equals 14 residues. The chain's CDR3 is CASSRGTANTEAFF. The CDR3 DNA reads TGTGCCAGCAGCCGGGGGACGGCGAACACTGAAGCTTTCTTT.

The V and J genes are TRBV10-3 and TRBJ1-2; the D gene is possibly TRBD1 (5 bases). This CDR3 is built from 10 residues. Per germline, CDR1 ENHRY and CDR2 SYGVKD. V was trimmed by 8 bases and J by 12 bases, leaving 13 bases between them. The DNA for the CDR3 is TGTGCCATCTTAGGGGCCGGAAACACCTTC. Amino acid sequence: CAILGAGNTF.

The table lists this clonotype with many counts. The chain is built from TRBV2 and TRBJ2-7; D may match TRBD1 or TRBD2 (5 bases each). Germline CDR1 SNHLY, CDR2 FYNNEI. CDR3 length: 14 amino acids. V was shortened by 6 bases and J by 2 bases, with 14 bases between the two germline ends. The CDR3 loop is CASSAPGPTYEQYF. The CDR3 DNA reads TGTGCCAGCAGCGCTCCGGGACCGACCTACGAGCAGTACTTC.

In this sample, this clonotype turned up once. This chain joins TRBV4-1 and TRBJ1-4, with TRBD1 matching over 7 bases. The J segment lost 7 bases and the V segment lost 4 bases, leaving 12 bases of the junction unmatched. The CDR3 extends over 16 amino acids. Germline V gene sequence: CDR1 MGHRA, CDR2 YSYEKL. The CDR3 DNA follows: TGCGCCAGCAGCCCCAGGGAGGGGGCGCAAGGTGAAAAACTGTTTTTT. It yields the protein CASSPREGAQGEKLFF.

This clonotype was recorded a few times. This sequence joins TRBV29-1 and TRBJ1-4; weak D call: TRBD1 (6 bases). The CDR3 is 14 residues long. V was shortened by 4 bases and J by 0 bases, with 9 bases between the two germline ends. Germline-derived CDR1 and CDR2 are SQVTM and ANQGSEA. The CDR3 region is CSVGGQPTNEKLFF. The DNA of the CDR3 is TGCAGCGTTGGCGGACAGCCAACTAATGAAAAACTGTTTTTT.

This clonotype has ten or more counts. The rearrangement joins TRBV6-5 to TRBJ1-2; TRBD1 might be the D (5 bases). CDR3 length: 11 residues. CDR1 is MNHEY and CDR2 is SVGAGI in the germline V gene. Trimming cost V 8 bases and J 7 bases, with 11 bases left between them. The CDR3 spells CASGAFRGYTF. CDR3 nucleotide sequence: TGTGCCAGCGGGGCTTTTCGTGGCTACACCTTC.

V gene TRBV6-6 combines with J gene TRBJ2-7; TRBD1 aligns across 10 bases. The CDR3 totals 15 residues. Trimming took 5 bases from V and 2 from J; bases not matched to a gene: 6. Germline V gene sequence: CDR1 MNHNY, CDR2 SVGAGI (reference sequence). CDR3 amino acids: CASSPIGTGAYEQYF. In DNA form, the CDR3 reads TGTGCCAGCAGTCCTATAGGGACAGGGGCCTACGAGCAGTACTTC.

This clonotype was detected ten times or more. This chain joins TRBV29-1 and TRBJ2-2; D gene uncertain. This CDR3 is built from 15 residues. V lost 4 bases to trimming and J lost 0 bases, with 12 bases between them. The germline V gene has CDR1 SQVTM and CDR2 ANQGSEA. CDR3 region: CSVAQLASNTGELFF. The CDR3 bases are TGCAGCGTTGCCCAGCTGGCCTCGAACACCGGGGAGCTGTTTTTT.

This clonotype was seen repeatedly, ten times or more. The CDR3: CASSHPGGVGYTF. DNA of the CDR3: TGTGCCAGCAGCCATCCAGGGGGCGTCGGCTACACCTTC. This sequence joins TRBV7-2 and TRBJ1-2; 8 bases fit TRBD1. CDR1 and CDR2 (germline): SGHTA, FQGNSA. The CDR3 runs 13 residues. V lost 5 bases, J lost 8 bases, and 7 bases stayed unmatched.

J is TRBJ1-4 and V is TRBV7-2; D uncertain. Germline values: CDR1 SGHTA, CDR2 FQGNSA. Trimming took 5 bases from V and 4 from J, leaving 17 bases between them. The length of the CDR3 is 16 residues. CDR3 coding DNA: TGTGCCAGCAGCCTGACGACCCTCTCTAATAATGAAAAACTGTTTTTT. It is translated as CASSLTTLSNNEKLFF.

This clonotype was recorded many times. This chain connects TRBV29-1 to TRBJ2-5; 7 bases match TRBD2. V shed 5 bases, J shed 3 bases, and the junction held 3 bases outside the gene matches. Looked up from germline, CDR1 is SQVTM and CDR2 is ANQGSEA. The CDR3 consists of 12 residues. CDR3 sequence: CSVRGGEETQYF. CDR3 coding DNA: TGCAGCGTTAGGGGAGGGGAAGAGACCCAGTACTTC.

This clonotype showed up just a few times. The chain couples TRBV12-3 or TRBV12-4 to TRBJ2-5; 8 bases are a match to TRBD2. This CDR3 spans 15 amino acids. Trimming at V came to 4 bases and at J to 3 bases, leaving 7 bases not matched to a gene. The CDR3 nucleotides are TGTGCCAGCAGTTGGCCCGGGACTAGGGAAGAGACCCAGTACTTC. It translates to CASSWPGTREETQYF.

In nucleotides, the CDR3 is TGTGCCAGCAGTCAGGCCGCAGGGGGCTATGGCTACACCTTC. This gives the protein CASSQAAGGYGYTF. V is TRBV11-1 and J is TRBJ1-2, with TRBD1 identical over 7 bases. This CDR3 is 14 amino acids long. Germline trimming cut 6 bases from V and 4 bases from J; bases unmatched to any gene: 8. Germline V gene lookup returns CDR1 SGHAT and CDR2 FQDESV (reference sequence).

Note on this clonotype: Given a much more abundant clone one base away, this may be a read error. The rearrangement links TRBV7-2 to TRBJ2-2; a weak D match, TRBD2 (5 bases). The CDR3 has 14 amino acids. CDR1 is SGHTA, CDR2 FQGNSA, per germline. The CDR3 DNA follows: TGTGCCAGCAGGGCCGCAGCAAGCACCGGGAAGCTGTTTTTT. It specifies CASRAAASTGKLFF.

A few counts support this clonotype. The chain employs TRBV7-9 and TRBJ1-1; D is undetermined. Trimming took off 4 bases at V and 4 bases at J, with 13 bases between the two ends. Germline V gene lookup returns CDR1 SEHNR and CDR2 FQNEAQ (reference sequence). This CDR3 contains 14 residues. DNA of the CDR3: TGTGCCAGCAGCTCAGGCCTCCGCGGCACTGAAGCTTTCTTT. Its protein is CASSSGLRGTEAFF.

In its sample, this clonotype was seen many times. The chain joins TRBV24-1 to TRBJ1-3; 7 bases align to TRBD1. The CDR3 is 16 residues long. Germline V gene sequence: CDR1 KGHDR, CDR2 SFDVKD. V was pared by 4 bases and J by 0 bases, with 5 bases of the junction left unmatched. CDR3 in amino acids: CATSESTGSSGNTIYF. Here the CDR3 DNA reads TGTGCCACCAGTGAGTCGACAGGGAGCTCTGGAAACACCATATATTTT.

The chain uses TRBV11-3 and TRBJ2-2, with D unresolved. There are 14 residues in the CDR3. The germline V gene has CDR1 SGHNT and CDR2 YENEEA. V was shortened by 7 bases and J by 9 bases, with 18 bases between the two germline ends. The CDR3 here is CASNVFAGARELFF. DNA for the CDR3: TGTGCCAGCAATGTGTTTGCAGGAGCCAGGGAGCTGTTTTTT. The full variable domain, rest sourced from reference TRBV11-3 and TRBJ2-2, is EAGVVQSPRYKIIEKKQPVAFWCNPISGHNTLYWYLQNLGQGPELLIRYENEEAVDDSQLPKDRFSAERLKGVDSTLKIQPAELGDSAVYLCASNVFAGARELFFGEGSRLTVL.

This clonotype was counted a single time. The chain carries TRBV2 and TRBJ1-6, with 9 positions matching TRBD1. The CDR3 sequence is 15 residues long. With 6 bases clipped from V and 10 bases from J, the junction kept 10 bases outside the gene matches. Germline CDR1 is SNHLY and CDR2 is FYNNEI. The CDR3 sequence is CASRAGQGTRSPLHF. CDR3 DNA sequence: TGTGCCAGCAGGGCAGGACAGGGGACGAGATCACCCCTCCACTTT.

Note on this clonotype: A junction end diverges from the germline sequence, so it may reflect a read error. The J gene is TRBJ2-7, the V gene TRBV24-1, with D perhaps TRBD1 (5 bases). The CDR3 runs 13 residues. Germline CDR1 is KGHDR and CDR2 is SFDVKD. The CDR3 spells CVTSEPGSHEQYF. CDR3 coding DNA: TGTGTCACCAGTGAGCCAGGGTCCCACGAGCAGTACTTC.

V usage is TRBV10-3 and J usage is TRBJ2-5, with TRBD2 identical over 10 bases. Germline V gene lookup returns CDR1 ENHRY and CDR2 SYGVKD. CDR3 size: 17 residues. V shed 0 bases, J shed 4 bases, and the junction held 8 bases outside the gene matches. The CDR3 DNA reads as TGTGCCATCAGTGAGTCGAAGGCTAGCGGGAGCCGAGAGACCCAGTACTTC. Protein: CAISESKASGSRETQYF.

This clonotype was detected ten times or more. The CDR3 protein is CAISVGGGKETQYF. The CDR3 bases are TGTGCCATCTCAGTAGGAGGGGGCAAGGAGACCCAGTACTTC. The J gene is TRBJ2-5, the V gene TRBV10-3, with D possibly TRBD1 on 7 matching bases. Germline V gene sequence: CDR1 ENHRY, CDR2 SYGVKD. The CDR3 contains 14 residues. The V and J ends lost 8 bases and 5 bases respectively, with 18 bases between them.

This chain uses TRBV2 with TRBJ1-4; TRBD1 is a possible D gene (6 bases). This CDR3 contains 13 residues. Deletions cut 4 bases from V and 10 bases from J, with 13 bases between. From germline, CDR1 is SNHLY and CDR2 FYNNEI. The CDR3 is CASSVGGGGKLFF. The CDR3 bases are TGTGCCAGCAGTGTCGGGGGGGGCGGAAAACTGTTTTTT.

This chain connects TRBV2 to TRBJ1-1, with no clear D. This CDR3 spans 12 amino acids. CDR1 and CDR2 (germline): SNHLY, FYNNEI. CDR3 loop: CASIALNTEAFF. In DNA form, the CDR3 reads TGTGCTAGTATCGCCCTGAACACTGAAGCTTTCTTT. Drawing the rest from reference TRBV2 and TRBJ1-1, the complete variable domain is EPEVTQTPSHQVTQMGQEVILRCVPISNHLYFYWYRQILGQKVEFLVSFYNNEISEKSEIFDDQFSVERPDGSNFTLKIRSTKLEDSAMYFCASIALNTEAFFGQGTRLTVV.

In nucleotides, the CDR3 is TGTGCCAGCAGCTCCAGGGAGGGCGTCTACGAGCAGTACTTC. Translating it yields CASSSREGVYEQYF. The V call is TRBV7-6, the J call TRBJ2-7, with 7 bases identical to TRBD2. The CDR3 totals 14 residues. The ends lost 4 bases at V and 3 bases at J; junction bases unmatched: 6. Germline CDR1 reads SGHVS; CDR2 reads FNYEAQ.

This chain joins TRBV7-9 and TRBJ2-5; 7 bases agree with TRBD1. This CDR3 spans 13 amino acids. J gave up 6 bases and V 8 bases, and 9 bases lay outside the gene matches. Germline loops: CDR1 SEHNR, CDR2 FQNEAQ (reference sequence). For the CDR3, the DNA is TGTGCCAGCGCCCCAGGGGGTGGTCAGACCCAGTACTTC. It is translated as CASAPGGGQTQYF. The variable domain in full, completed from reference TRBV7-9 and TRBJ2-5, reads DTGVSQNPRHKITKRGQNVTFRCDPISEHNRLYWYRQTLGQGPEFLTYFQNEAQLEKSRLLSDRFSAERPKGSFSTLEIQRTEQGDSAMYLCASAPGGGQTQYFGPGTRLLVL.

The rearrangement joins TRBV24-1 to TRBJ1-5, with a possible D match to TRBD1 (5 bases). Germline assignment: CDR1 KGHDR and CDR2 SFDVKD. The CDR3 has 14 residues. Deletions cut 3 bases from V and 7 bases from J, with 12 bases between. DNA for the CDR3: TGTGCCACCAGTGATAGGGGTTACGAGCAGCCCCAGCATTTT. Its protein product is CATSDRGYEQPQHF.